Sequencing of this TCR beta chain was carried out in a study of graft-versus-host responses after intestinal transplantation. Whole-study context: Isolated intestinal, liver-intestinal, or multivisceral transplants were what recipients had. Findings and limits, study-wide: Analysis identified GvH clones in recipient marrow, with some appearing first in ileum or blood. High graft-versus-host to host-versus-graft clonal ratios were found in allografts of patients who had graft-donor T cell macrochimerism.

The repertoire was sequenced with immunoSEQ multiplex PCR; TCRdb's copy has only in-frame clones and lacks some. The table includes roughly 70,000 clones, just under 95% detected once. Notes on this clone: What it binds is unknown.

V lost 0 bases and J lost 7, with 12 bases in between. Germline V CDR1 and CDR2: LNHDA, SQIVND (reference sequence). This CDR3 has 14 amino acids. The starting material was bone marrow, obtained 700 to 850 days after intestinal transplantation. This receptor was obtained from a human patient who received an intestinal transplant, so some T cells may come from the graft donor. The V and J genes are TRBV19 and TRBJ2-5; D could derive from TRBD1 or TRBD2 (5 bases each). The CDR3 spells CASSIDRGVGTQYF. CDR3 coding DNA: TGTGCCAGTAGTATAGATAGGGGAGTGGGGACCCAGTACTTC.